Sequencing of this T cell receptor beta chain was carried out in a study of response to subunit inactivated influenza vaccine (dated by TCRdb to 2016 to 2018). The study in broad terms: Deep quantitative profiling of the T cell receptor repertoire was used in the study to follow responses to a trivalent subunit inactivated influenza vaccine. Study-wide conclusions, independent of this receptor: According to the authors, only a limited number of new T cells may be recruited by each seasonal influenza vaccination.

As regards this clonotype: The antigen it recognizes is unknown. Base qualities are not recorded, but no much larger clone differs from it by a single base.

The CDR3, cysteine through phenylalanine, is 14 amino acids long. Solely the CDR3 DNA is kept, with 42 bases framed from the first base. V is clipped by 1 base and J by 7 bases, and the sequence between their germline boundaries is 13 bases long. The library was prepared using RT-PCR. The sequencer listed for this sample is Illumina HiSeq 2500. The raw public reads went through TCRdb reprocessing: fastp at Q25, MiXCR clone calling, in-frame beta chains kept. Entries that share a CDR3 protein sequence are merged under the most common genes and DNA. The sample table lists some 500,000 distinct CDR3 sequences, more than 15% of them with a count of one. Of the sample, 3% is held by the ten largest clones.

This sequence uses TRBV12-3 or TRBV12-4 and TRBJ1-1; D gene: possibly TRBD1, on 5 matching bases. The sequencing here drew on CD4+ T cells sorted from PBMCs, taken less than 25 months after vaccination. This TCR was sampled from a man aged 50-75 years who received an inactivated influenza vaccine. Donor details come from another sample of the same person, matched by shared clones. CDR3 region: CASSLGGVRGEAFF. The DNA is as follows: TGTGCCAGCAGTTTAGGGGGGGTGCGTGGTGAAGCTTTCTTT.